These 9 T cell receptor beta chains were sequenced from one sample in a study of cytomegalovirus exposure and HLA in healthy donors. PCR was performed using 60 Vbeta and 13 Jbeta primers. The protocol was immunoSEQ multiplex PCR, while the TCRdb copy is restricted to in-frame clones and leaves out a portion. The data contain about 180,000 clones, around 80% of them singletons. The source material was PBMCs. The receptor source for this set is a middle-aged woman in good health and CMV-seronegative.

V is TRBV5-1 and J is TRBJ2-1, with 9 bases lining up with TRBD1. This CDR3 spans 16 amino acids. V lost 0 bases, J lost 4 bases, and 5 bases stayed unmatched. Germline V gene sequence: CDR1 SGHRS, CDR2 YFSETQ. CDR3 in DNA: TGCGCCAGCAGCTTGGCCGGGACAGGGCTTTACAATGAGCAGTTCTTC. This sequence encodes CASSLAGTGLYNEQFF.

The rearrangement joins TRBV19 to TRBJ2-2, with 10 positions matching TRBD2. This CDR3 region has 16 residues. CDR1 is LNHDA and CDR2 is SQIVND in the germline V gene (reference sequence). V was pared by 1 base and J by 4 bases, with 3 bases of the junction left unmatched. CDR3: CASSIGLAGATGELFF. The CDR3 nucleotides read TGTGCCAGTAGTATAGGTCTAGCGGGAGCCACCGGGGAGCTGTTTTTT.

This clone was detected once. At one end, the junction sequence differs from germline, possibly due to a read error. This rearrangement joins TRBV4-2 to TRBJ1-4, with TRBD1 matching 12 bases. CDR1 and CDR2 from the germline V gene are LGHNA and YNFKEQ. This CDR3 has 19 amino acids. The CDR3 bases are TGTGCCAGCAGCCAGGCGCCCGGGACAGGGGGCGCTGGACCCCGGTTTAAGGTTTTT. This encodes CASSQAPGTGGAGPRFKVF.

The rearrangement links TRBV5-1 to TRBJ1-2; 8 bases agree with TRBD1. V lost 4 bases, J lost 0 bases, and 5 bases stayed unmatched. In germline, CDR1 is SGHRS, CDR2 YFSETQ. The CDR3 sequence is 15 residues long. The DNA for the CDR3 is TGCGCCAGCAGCCAGTACAGGGGGGCTAACTATGGCTACACCTTC. Amino acid sequence: CASSQYRGANYGYTF.

This clone was observed a handful of times. V gene TRBV6-5 combines with J gene TRBJ1-5, with D perhaps TRBD1 (5 bases). Germline CDR1 is MNHEY and CDR2 is SVGAGI. The CDR3 extends over 15 amino acids. V lost 2 bases to trimming and J lost 0 bases, with 8 bases between them. CDR3 DNA: TGTGCCAGCAGTTACGCAGGGAATAGCAATCAGCCCCAGCATTTT. It codes for CASSYAGNSNQPQHF.

V is TRBV7-9 and J is TRBJ2-1; 7 bases are shared with TRBD1. CDR1 SEHNR and CDR2 FQNEAQ come from the germline V gene (reference sequence). V trimming: 3 bases; J trimming: 5 bases; junction bases outside the gene matches: 4. The CDR3 spans 14 residues. CDR3 in amino acids: CASSFHRGNNEQFF. In DNA form, the CDR3 reads TGTGCCAGCAGCTTCCACAGGGGAAACAATGAGCAGTTCTTC.

V gene TRBV6-1 combines with J gene TRBJ2-7, with D possibly matching TRBD2 (6 bases). Germline CDR1 reads MNHNS; CDR2 reads SASEGT. This CDR3 contains 13 residues. Trimming cost V 1 base and J 8 bases, with 12 bases left between them. For the CDR3, the DNA is TGTGCCAGCAGTGAAGGGAGGGTAGGGAAGCAGTACTTC. This sequence encodes CASSEGRVGKQYF.

This rearrangement joins TRBV5-1 to TRBJ2-7; TRBD2 might be the D (5 bases). Germline values: CDR1 SGHRS, CDR2 YFSETQ. Trimming took off 3 bases at V and 7 bases at J, with 20 bases between the two ends. The CDR3 is 15 residues long. This CDR3 is CASSSVGRFGEEQYF. The CDR3 DNA follows: TGCGCCAGCAGCTCCGTCGGCAGGTTCGGGGAAGAGCAGTACTTC.

The chain combines TRBV27 with TRBJ1-3; 7 bases line up with TRBD1. Trimming at V came to 3 bases and at J to 3 bases, leaving 2 bases not matched to a gene. The V gene's germline CDR1 is MNHEY and CDR2 SMNVEV (reference sequence). The length of the CDR3 is 14 residues. The CDR3 region is CASSFDRDGNTIYF. CDR3 nucleotide sequence: TGTGCCAGCAGTTTCGACAGGGATGGAAACACCATATATTTT.